This is a list of T cell receptor beta chains from one sample in a study of shared clonotypes between healthy human individuals. TCRdb's table, derived via immunoSEQ multiplex PCR, lists solely in-frame clones and lacks some. The sample includes approximately 1,500,000 clones, around 98% of them seen just once. Sequencing used naive CD4+ T cells sorted from blood. The receptors were gathered from a man aged 25-45 years in good health. Both conserved end residues are part of each CDR3. The D gene is left open where the match is weak. Size tells how often a clone was seen (once, few, many) or the class of an expanded clone, and some rows leave it out.

clone_size	v_call	d_call	j_call	cdr3_nt	cdr3_aa
NA	TRBV10-3	TRBD2	TRBJ2-1	TGTGCCATCAGTGGACTAGCGGGTTCAAGCTCCTACAATGAGCAGTTCTTC	CAISGLAGSSSYNEQFF
NA	TRBV30	NA	TRBJ1-3	TGTGCCTGGAGTGTAATTTCCGGGCCTGGAAACACCATATATTTT	CAWSVISGPGNTIYF
NA	TRBV29-1	NA	TRBJ2-3	TGCAGCGTTGACCCCAGGGGGGCAGATACGCAGTATTTT	CSVDPRGADTQYF
once	TRBV9	TRBD1	TRBJ1-2	TGTGCCAGCAGCGCCCAGGACAGGCTAAACTATGGCTACACCTTC	CASSAQDRLNYGYTF
NA	TRBV27	NA	TRBJ1-1	TGTGCCAGCAGTTTAGGAGGTAACACTGAAGCTTTCTTT	CASSLGGNTEAFF
NA	TRBV5-1	TRBD2	TRBJ2-1	TGCGCCAGCAGCTGGGGCGCTAGCGGGACTGTGGGTGAGCAGTTCTTC	CASSWGASGTVGEQFF
NA	TRBV29-1	NA	TRBJ2-7	TGCAGCGTTTCGCAGGGTTCTCACGAGCAGTACTTC	CSVSQGSHEQYF
NA	TRBV6-5	NA	TRBJ1-2	TGTGCCAGCAGTAGTAATAGGGGAATCTATGGCTACACCTTC	CASSSNRGIYGYTF
NA	TRBV11-2	NA	TRBJ2-7	TGTGCCAGCAGCTTTGCGTCCACGAGAATGCGCTACGAGCAGTACTTC	CASSFASTRMRYEQYF
NA	TRBV29-1	TRBD1	TRBJ2-1	TGCAGCATTGTGGGACAGATTTACAATGAGCAGTTCTTC	CSIVGQIYNEQFF
NA	TRBV5-1	NA	TRBJ2-2	TGCGCCAGCAGCCCCCATGTGGGGGGTACCGGGGAGCTGTTTTTT	CASSPHVGGTGELFF
NA	TRBV2	TRBD2	TRBJ2-1	TGTGCCAGCAGAAGGGCGCTAGCGGCCGATGAGCAGTTCTTC	CASRRALAADEQFF